The rows below give T cell receptor beta chains drawn from one sample of a study of blood T cells in healthy people across ages. MiXCR, applied by TCRdb to the 5' RACE reads, yields one record per CDR3 protein. The sample shows about 1.4 million distinct CDR3 sequences, around 59% of them seen only once. Sequenced: blood. These receptors were obtained from a man younger than 35 in good health. Both conserved end residues are part of each CDR3. Each record gives: V gene, J gene, clone size, D gene, CDR3 DNA, CDR3 protein. The D gene is left open where the match is weak. The size entry is marked missing in some rows and otherwise reads once, few, many or a size class.

>TRBV6-5|TRBJ2-5|few|TRBD1
TGTGCCAGCAGAGGACAGGGCGGCTCGGAGACCCAGTACTTC
CASRGQGGSETQYF
>TRBV7-2|TRBJ2-5|NA|NA
TGTGCCAGCAGCTTAGCTCCGGGACGAATAAGGCAAGAGACCCAGTACTTC
CASSLAPGRIRQETQYF
>TRBV10-3|TRBJ2-5|NA|NA
TGTGCCATCAGTGAGCCCACGGACATCCAGTACTTC
CAISEPTDIQYF
>TRBV5-1|TRBJ2-5|NA|TRBD1
TGCGCCAGCAGCTTGGCGACAGGGGAGACCCAGTACTTC
CASSLATGETQYF
>TRBV20-1|TRBJ2-7|NA|NA
TGCAGTGCCCGCCCGAAGGGGCGGTCCGAGCAGTACTTC
CSARPKGRSEQYF
>TRBV12-3/TRBV12-4|TRBJ1-2|few|NA
TGTGCCAGCAGGGGACGGGCTAACTATGGCTACACCTTC
CASRGRANYGYTF
>TRBV21-1|TRBJ2-6|once|NA
TGTGCCAGCAGCAACACACCGGGACAGTGCTCTGGGGCCAACGTCCTGACTTTC
CASSNTPGQCSGANVLTF
>TRBV27|TRBJ2-7|NA|NA
TGTGCCAGCAGTTTCCCCCTCGGGATTTACCACGAGCAGTACTTC
CASSFPLGIYHEQYF
>TRBV6-1|TRBJ2-7|NA|NA
TGTGCCAGCAGTGCAATGCTAGGGAGCCCCTACGAGCAGTACTTC
CASSAMLGSPYEQYF
>TRBV4-1|TRBJ2-7|NA|TRBD2
TGCGCCAGCAGCCTGGGACTAGCGGGAGGGGCGATTCGTGAGCAGTACTTC
CASSLGLAGGAIREQYF
>TRBV19|TRBJ1-1|NA|NA
TGTGCCAGTAGTATAGTGGCCATGGGGACTGAAGCTTTCTTT
CASSIVAMGTEAFF
>TRBV6-5|TRBJ2-3|NA|NA
TGTGCCAGCAGACGGACGGCCGATATTAGCACAGATACGCAGTATTTT
CASRRTADISTDTQYF
>TRBV28|TRBJ2-5|NA|TRBD2
TGTGCCAGCAGTTCTTTAGCGGGGGACCGAGAGACCCAGTACTTC
CASSSLAGDRETQYF
>TRBV12-3/TRBV12-4|TRBJ2-5|NA|NA
TGTGCCAGCAGTTTAGGGGGGAGCGGAGGGGAGACCCAGTACTTC
CASSLGGSGGETQYF
>TRBV28|TRBJ1-4|once|NA
TGTGCCAGTTTGGGGCGCTCCGTCGGGGAAAAACTGTTTTTT
CASLGRSVGEKLFF
>TRBV15|TRBJ2-3|NA|NA
TGTGCCACCAGCAGAGGGTCTTGGACATCCCACACAGATACGCAGTATTTT
CATSRGSWTSHTDTQYF
>TRBV5-6|TRBJ1-1|once|TRBD1
TGTGCCAGCAGCGGAAACAGGGGCGAGAACACTGAAGCTTTCTTT
CASSGNRGENTEAFF
>TRBV20-1|TRBJ2-1|NA|TRBD2
TGCAGTGCTCCAAAGATAACTAGCGGCCTTCGGGACAATGAGCAGTTCTTC
CSAPKITSGLRDNEQFF
>TRBV6-6|TRBJ2-5|NA|NA
TGTGCCAGCAGTTATCTACGACAGCCCCGCGTGCAGTACTTC
CASSYLRQPRVQYF
>TRBV6-2/TRBV6-3|TRBJ2-2|NA|TRBD1
TGTGCCAGCAGTTACATTGACAGGGGAGACACCGGGGAGCTGTTTTTT
CASSYIDRGDTGELFF
>TRBV7-9|TRBJ2-1|NA|NA
TGTGCCATCACTCTCTCCTACAATGAGCAGTTCTTC
CAITLSYNEQFF
>TRBV20-1|TRBJ2-5|few|TRBD2
TGCGGACAGGAAGCGGGGGGGAATTACAATGAGCAGTACTTC
CGQEAGGNYNEQYF
>TRBV20-1|TRBJ2-5|few|NA
TGCAGTGCTCGACTACAGGGAAGGGAGACCCAGTACTTC
CSARLQGRETQYF
>TRBV12-3/TRBV12-4|TRBJ1-5|NA|NA
TGTGCCAGCAGTTTAACTCAGGGTGGTGGCAATCAGCCCCAGCATTTT
CASSLTQGGGNQPQHF
>TRBV5-1|TRBJ1-1|few|NA
TGCGCCAGCAGTTTAACGACCGGGGACACTGAAGCTTTCTTT
CASSLTTGDTEAFF
>TRBV25-1|TRBJ2-3|few|TRBD1
TGTGCCAGCAGTGAGGCAGGGGGCGCGCTCCGAACTGCCGATACGCAGTATTTT
CASSEAGGALRTADTQYF
>TRBV29-1|TRBJ2-1|few|NA
TGCAGCGTTGGGATGGAGGGAAGGATTTCTTTTGATGAGCAGTTCTTC
CSVGMEGRISFDEQFF
>TRBV29-1|TRBJ1-5|few|NA
TGCAGCGTTGGCAGGCCCCGGAGCAATCAGCCCCAGCATTTT
CSVGRPRSNQPQHF
>TRBV4-1|TRBJ2-3|many|NA
TGCGCCAGCAGCCAACCGTCCCCTACAGATACGCAGTATTTT
CASSQPSPTDTQYF
>TRBV5-1|TRBJ2-7|once|NA
TGCGCCAGCAGCTTGGAAGCTGATAATATTTACGAGCAGTACTTC
CASSLEADNIYEQYF
>TRBV6-2/TRBV6-3|TRBJ2-3|NA|TRBD2
TGTGCCAGCAGCACGCGGGGGGGCCGATCGGATACGCAGTATTTT
CASSTRGGRSDTQYF
>TRBV12-3/TRBV12-4|TRBJ2-5|NA|TRBD2
TGTACCAGCAGTTTACATCGGGAGGAAGAGACCCAGTACTTC
CTSSLHREEETQYF
>TRBV20-1|TRBJ2-1|NA|TRBD2
TGCAGTTCCATTGGGGGGGACCGTTTCAATGAGCAGTTCTTC
CSSIGGDRFNEQFF